What follows is one T cell receptor (beta chain) and its context. Its specificity is not known. The CDR3 contains 12 residues. The study made its TRB cDNA libraries by 5' RACE, adding UMI labels. TCRdb reprocessed the 5' RACE reads, keeping one entry per CDR3 protein, no DNA. The sample table includes tens of thousands of distinct CDR3 sequences. The source of the sample is a study of CXCR3-negative and CXCR3-positive naive CD8 T cells. Study-level points and caveats: Comparison of naive cells showed more hydrophobic TRB CDR3s in CXCR3-positive than in CXCR3-negative naive cells. Both naive subsets had comparably high diversity; memory CD8+ cells much lower. The TRBV-TRBJ usage of naive CXCR3-negative and CXCR3-positive cells was similar, but that of memory cells differed.

The material sequenced was naive CXCR3+ CD8+ T cells from blood. The subset denotes: CD45RO-CCR7+CD27+CD95- naive CD8+ T cells expressing CXCR3 (TNR3+). This TCR was recovered from a human donor in good health. Some clones in this sample may be carry-over from other donors' samples. The chain links TRBV12-3 or TRBV12-4 to TRBJ2-7; TCRdb indicates TRBD2, and absent DNA this call remains unverified. CDR3 in amino acids: CASSAGTATRYF.